This section outlines one TCR beta chain sequence together with its context. Its antigen remains unidentified. These data belong to a study of T cell repertoires in cytomegalovirus infection. Study-level information: Public signatures in TCR beta pointed to CMV infection and matching HLA type.

The CDR3 length is 16 residues. The ends were cut back, 7 bases at V and 3 bases at J, with 19 bases in the middle. TCRdb re-derived calls from the reads in MiXCR, one entry per CDR3 protein. The sample has roughly 230,000 distinct CDR3 sequences, 15% to 20% seen once. Study findings and constraints: Summed frequency of public TCR beta families distinguished CMV carriers with the relevant HLA.

The chain combines TRBV23-1 with TRBJ2-1; weak D call: TRBD1 (6 bases). Being an ORF, TRBV23-1 has a function that is uncertain. Material for sequencing was CD8+ T cells from PBMCs. The sequence came from a human donor in good health (CMV status not recorded). Some clones in this sample may be carry-over from other donors' samples. As DNA, the CDR3 is TGCGCCAGCACAAGGCGGACAGACCGGTGCTACAATGAGCAGTTCTTC. This translates into CASTRRTDRCYNEQFF.